The clone carrying this T cell receptor (beta chain) has a count of ten or more. This sample was included in a study of T-cell reconstitution after alpha-beta-depleted transplantation in children. The TCRbeta library incorporated unique molecular identifiers. Each CDR3 protein is one row after TCRdb ran MiXCR on the PCR reads. Of about 340,000 distinct CDR3 sequences listed, approximately 10% are singletons. Per germline, CDR1 LGHNA and CDR2 YSLEER. The CDR3 length is 13 residues. V gave up 1 base and J gave up 14 bases, with 17 bases separating them. Sequenced material: PBMCs from the stem cell graft donor, taken from the stem cell graft. The chain employs TRBV4-3 and TRBJ2-5, with D perhaps TRBD2 (6 bases). The receptor was derived from a human donor who donated a stem cell graft to a child with acute lymphoblastic leukemia. The CDR3 DNA follows: TGCGCCAGCAGCCAAGTGCGCGGGACCGGGCTCTACTTC. This sequence encodes CASSQVRGTGLYF.